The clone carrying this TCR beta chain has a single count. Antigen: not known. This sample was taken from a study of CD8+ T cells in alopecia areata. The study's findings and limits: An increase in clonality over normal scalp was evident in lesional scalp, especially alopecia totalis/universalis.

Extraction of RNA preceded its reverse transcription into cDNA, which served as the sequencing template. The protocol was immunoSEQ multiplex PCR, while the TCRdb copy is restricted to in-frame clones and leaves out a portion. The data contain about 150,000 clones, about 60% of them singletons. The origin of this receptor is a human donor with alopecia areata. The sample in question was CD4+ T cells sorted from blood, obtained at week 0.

The CDR3 bases are TGCGCCAGCAATGGGGCTAGCGGGGGCACAGATACGCAGTATTTT. Protein sequence: CASNGASGGTDTQYF. The rearrangement links TRBV5-1 to TRBJ2-3; 9 bases align to TRBD2. This CDR3 spans 15 amino acids. V lost 6 bases, J lost 1 base, and 6 bases stayed unmatched. Germline values: CDR1 SGHRS, CDR2 YFSETQ. The whole variable domain, filled in from reference TRBV5-1 and TRBJ2-3, reads KAGVTQTPRYLIKTRGQQVTLSCSPISGHRSVSWYQQTPGQGLQFLFEYFSETQRNKGNFPGRFSGRQFSNSRSEMNVSTLELGDSALYLCASNGASGGTDTQYFGPGTRLTVL.